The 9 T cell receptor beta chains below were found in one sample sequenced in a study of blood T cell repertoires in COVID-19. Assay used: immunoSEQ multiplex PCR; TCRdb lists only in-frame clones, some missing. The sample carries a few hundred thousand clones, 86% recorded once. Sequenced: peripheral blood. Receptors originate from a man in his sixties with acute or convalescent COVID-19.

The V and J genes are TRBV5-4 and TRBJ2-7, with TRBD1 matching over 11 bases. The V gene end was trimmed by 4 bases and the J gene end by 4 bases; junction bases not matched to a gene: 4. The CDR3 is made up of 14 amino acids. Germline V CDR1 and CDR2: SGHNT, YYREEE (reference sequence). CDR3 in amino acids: CASSTGTGGYEQYF. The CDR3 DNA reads TGTGCCAGCAGCACCGGGACAGGGGGGTACGAGCAGTACTTC.

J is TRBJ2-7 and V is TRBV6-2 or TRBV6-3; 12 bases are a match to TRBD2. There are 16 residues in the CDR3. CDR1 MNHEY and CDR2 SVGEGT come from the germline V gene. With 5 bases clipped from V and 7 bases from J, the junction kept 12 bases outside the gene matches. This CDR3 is CASSEALAGGPGEQYF. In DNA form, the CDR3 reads TGTGCCAGCAGTGAGGCCCTAGCGGGAGGGCCGGGGGAGCAGTACTTC.

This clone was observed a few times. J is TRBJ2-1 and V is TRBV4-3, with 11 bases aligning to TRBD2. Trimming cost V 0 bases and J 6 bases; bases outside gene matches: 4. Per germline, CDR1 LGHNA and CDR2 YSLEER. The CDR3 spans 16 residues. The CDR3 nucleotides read TGCGCCAGCAGCCAAGATTCAACTAGCGGGAGCAATGAGCAGTTCTTC. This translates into CASSQDSTSGSNEQFF.

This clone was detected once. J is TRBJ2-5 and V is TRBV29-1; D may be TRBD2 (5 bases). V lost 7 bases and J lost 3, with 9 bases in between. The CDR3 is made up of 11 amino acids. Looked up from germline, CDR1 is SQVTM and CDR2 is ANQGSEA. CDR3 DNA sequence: TGCAGCGCCGGGGTTAAAGAGACCCAGTACTTC. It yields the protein CSAGVKETQYF.

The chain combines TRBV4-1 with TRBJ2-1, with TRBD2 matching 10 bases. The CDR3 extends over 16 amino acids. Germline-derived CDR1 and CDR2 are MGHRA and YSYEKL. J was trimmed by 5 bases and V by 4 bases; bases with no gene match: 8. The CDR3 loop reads CASSPLGSGRNNEQFF. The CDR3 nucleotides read TGCGCCAGCAGCCCCCTGGGTAGCGGGAGGAACAATGAGCAGTTCTTC.

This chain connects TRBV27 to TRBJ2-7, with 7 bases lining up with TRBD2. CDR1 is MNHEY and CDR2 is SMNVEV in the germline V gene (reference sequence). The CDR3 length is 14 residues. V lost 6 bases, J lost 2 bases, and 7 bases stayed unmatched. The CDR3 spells CASRPLGTTYEQYF. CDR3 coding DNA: TGTGCCAGCAGACCTCTCGGGACTACCTACGAGCAGTACTTC.

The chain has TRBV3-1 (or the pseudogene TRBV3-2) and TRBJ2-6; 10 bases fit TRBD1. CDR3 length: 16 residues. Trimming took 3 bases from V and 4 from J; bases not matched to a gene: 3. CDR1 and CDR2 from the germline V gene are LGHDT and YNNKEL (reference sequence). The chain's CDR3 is CASSQGTGVGANVLTF. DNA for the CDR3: TGTGCCAGCAGCCAGGGGACAGGGGTCGGGGCCAACGTCCTGACTTTC.

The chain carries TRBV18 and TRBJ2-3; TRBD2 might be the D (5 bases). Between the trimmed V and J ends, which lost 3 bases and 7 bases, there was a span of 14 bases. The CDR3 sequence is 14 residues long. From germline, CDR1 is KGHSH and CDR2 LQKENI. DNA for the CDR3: TGTGCCAGCTCACCCCGCGTGGGAGAATATACGCAGTATTTT. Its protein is CASSPRVGEYTQYF.

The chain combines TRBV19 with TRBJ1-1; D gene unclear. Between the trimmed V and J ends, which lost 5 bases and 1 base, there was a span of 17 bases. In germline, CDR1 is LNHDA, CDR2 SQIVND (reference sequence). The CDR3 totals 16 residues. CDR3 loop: CASSPAGGVANTEAFF. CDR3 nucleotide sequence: TGTGCCAGTAGTCCCGCCGGCGGGGTGGCGAACACTGAAGCTTTCTTT.